The text below deals with one T cell receptor (beta chain). In the authors' workflow: Amplification with reference gene primers provided the estimates of nucleated cell counts. The repertoire was sequenced with immunoSEQ multiplex PCR; TCRdb's copy has only in-frame clones and lacks some. V and J calls and clone size are as listed in that table; D and trimming were resolved from the DNA. The sample consists of some 230,000 clones, 80% to 90% of them appearing once. This CDR3 has 16 amino acids. Trimming removed 6 bases at V and 2 bases at J, with 17 bases between. Germline CDR1 is MNHNY and CDR2 is SVGAGI (reference sequence). The sample comes from a study of blood T cell repertoires in COVID-19. Overall study context: The origin of the acute and convalescent COVID-19 samples was the United States, Italy and Spain. PBMCs, B-cell-depleted T cells, or T cells provided the cDNA or gDNA that made up the material.

What was sequenced was peripheral blood. The source of this sequence is a woman in her fifties or sixties who had recovered from COVID-19. This sequence joins TRBV6-6 and TRBJ1-5, with a tentative D call TRBD1 (5 bases). The chain's CDR3 is CASRLPGRGGNQPQHF. The CDR3 nucleotides read TGTGCCAGCAGGCTCCCTGGACGGGGGGGCAATCAGCCCCAGCATTTT.